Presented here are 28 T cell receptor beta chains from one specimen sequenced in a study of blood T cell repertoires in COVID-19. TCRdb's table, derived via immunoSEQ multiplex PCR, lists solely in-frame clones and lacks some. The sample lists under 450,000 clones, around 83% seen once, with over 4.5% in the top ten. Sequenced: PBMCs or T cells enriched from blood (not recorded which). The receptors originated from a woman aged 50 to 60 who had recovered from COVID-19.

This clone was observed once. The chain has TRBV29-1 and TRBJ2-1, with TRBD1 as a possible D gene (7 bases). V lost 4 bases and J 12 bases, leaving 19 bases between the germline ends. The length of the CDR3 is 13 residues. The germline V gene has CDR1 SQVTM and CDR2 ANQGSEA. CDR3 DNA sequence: TGCAGCGTTGCGGGAGACAGGGCGGAAGGGCAGTTCTTC. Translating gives CSVAGDRAEGQFF.

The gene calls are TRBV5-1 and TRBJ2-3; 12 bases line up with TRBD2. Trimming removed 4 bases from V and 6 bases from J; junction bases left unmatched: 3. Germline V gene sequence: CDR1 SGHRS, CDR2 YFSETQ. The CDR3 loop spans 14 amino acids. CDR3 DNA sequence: TGCGCCAGCAGCGCTGGGACTAGCGGGGATACGCAGTATTTT. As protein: CASSAGTSGDTQYF.

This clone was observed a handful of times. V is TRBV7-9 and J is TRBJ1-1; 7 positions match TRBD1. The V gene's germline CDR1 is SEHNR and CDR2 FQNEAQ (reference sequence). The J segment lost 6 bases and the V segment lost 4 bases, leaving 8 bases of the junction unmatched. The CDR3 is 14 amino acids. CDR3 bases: TGTGCCAGCAGCTCCCGACAGGGACTCGCTGAAGCTTTCTTT. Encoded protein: CASSSRQGLAEAFF.

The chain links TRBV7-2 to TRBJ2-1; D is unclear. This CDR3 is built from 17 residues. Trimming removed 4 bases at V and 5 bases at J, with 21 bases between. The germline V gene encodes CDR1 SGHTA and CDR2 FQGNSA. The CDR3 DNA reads TGTGCCAGCAGCTCGATGGGTCCCCGAGGAAACAACAATGAGCAGTTCTTC. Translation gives CASSSMGPRGNNNEQFF.

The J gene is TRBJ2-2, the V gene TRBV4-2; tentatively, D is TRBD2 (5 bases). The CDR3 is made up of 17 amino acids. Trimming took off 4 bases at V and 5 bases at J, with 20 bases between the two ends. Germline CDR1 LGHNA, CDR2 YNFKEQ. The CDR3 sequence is CASSLHQGLPGTGELFF. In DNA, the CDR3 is TGTGCCAGCAGCCTACATCAAGGACTGCCGGGGACCGGGGAGCTGTTTTTT.

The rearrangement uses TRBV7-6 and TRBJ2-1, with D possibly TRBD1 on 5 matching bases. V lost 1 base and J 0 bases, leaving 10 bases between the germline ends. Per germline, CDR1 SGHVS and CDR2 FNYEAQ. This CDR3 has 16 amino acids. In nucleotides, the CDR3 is TGTGCCAGCAGCTTAGGGCTACAGGTCTCCTACAATGAGCAGTTCTTC. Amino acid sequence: CASSLGLQVSYNEQFF.

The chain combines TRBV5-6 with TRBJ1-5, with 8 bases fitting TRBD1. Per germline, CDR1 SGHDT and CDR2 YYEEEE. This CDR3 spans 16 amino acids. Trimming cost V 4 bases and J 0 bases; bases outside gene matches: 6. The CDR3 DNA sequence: TGTGCCAGCAGCCAGTGGACAGGGAATAGCAATCAGCCCCAGCATTTT. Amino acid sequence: CASSQWTGNSNQPQHF. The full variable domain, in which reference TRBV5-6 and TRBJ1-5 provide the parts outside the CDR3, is DAGVTQSPTHLIKTRGQQVTLRCSPKSGHDTVSWYQQALGQGPQFIFQYYEEEERQRGNFPDRFSGHQFPNYSSELNVNALLLGDSALYLCASSQWTGNSNQPQHFGDGTRLSIL.

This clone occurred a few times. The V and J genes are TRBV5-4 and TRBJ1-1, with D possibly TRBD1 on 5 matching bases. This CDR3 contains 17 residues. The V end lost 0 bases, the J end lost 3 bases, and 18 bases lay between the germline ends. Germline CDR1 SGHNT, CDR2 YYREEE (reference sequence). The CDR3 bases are TGTGCCAGCAGCTTGGAGCTTCAGGGCGTAGGGGACACTGAAGCTTTCTTT. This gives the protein CASSLELQGVGDTEAFF. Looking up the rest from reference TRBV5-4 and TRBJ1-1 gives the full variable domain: ETGVTQSPTHLIKTRGQQVTLRCSSQSGHNTVSWYQQALGQGPQFIFQYYREEENGRGNFPPRFSGLQFPNYSSELNVNALELDDSALYLCASSLELQGVGDTEAFFGQGTRLTVV.

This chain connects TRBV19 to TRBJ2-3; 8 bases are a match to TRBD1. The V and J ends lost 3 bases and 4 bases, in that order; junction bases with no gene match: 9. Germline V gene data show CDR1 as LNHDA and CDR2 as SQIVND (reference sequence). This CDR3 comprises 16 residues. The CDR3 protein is CASSIFQTGDADTQYF. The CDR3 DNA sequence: TGTGCCAGTAGTATTTTCCAGACAGGGGACGCAGATACGCAGTATTTT.

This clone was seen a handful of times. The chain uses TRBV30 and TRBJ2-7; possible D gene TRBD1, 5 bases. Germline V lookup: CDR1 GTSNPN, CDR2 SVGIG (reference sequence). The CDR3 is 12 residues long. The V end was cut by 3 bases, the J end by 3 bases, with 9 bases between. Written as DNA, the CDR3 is TGTGCCTGGAGCACCAGGGTCTACGAGCAGTACTTC. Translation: CAWSTRVYEQYF.

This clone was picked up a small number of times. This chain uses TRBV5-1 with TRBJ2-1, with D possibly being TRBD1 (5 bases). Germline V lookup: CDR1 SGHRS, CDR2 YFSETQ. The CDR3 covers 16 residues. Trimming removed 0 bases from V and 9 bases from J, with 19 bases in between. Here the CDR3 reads CASSLAPGSSYGEQFF. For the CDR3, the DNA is TGCGCCAGCAGCTTGGCCCCAGGGTCCAGCTACGGTGAGCAGTTCTTC. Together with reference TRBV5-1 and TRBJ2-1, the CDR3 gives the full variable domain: KAGVTQTPRYLIKTRGQQVTLSCSPISGHRSVSWYQQTPGQGLQFLFEYFSETQRNKGNFPGRFSGRQFSNSRSEMNVSTLELGDSALYLCASSLAPGSSYGEQFFGPGTRLTVL.

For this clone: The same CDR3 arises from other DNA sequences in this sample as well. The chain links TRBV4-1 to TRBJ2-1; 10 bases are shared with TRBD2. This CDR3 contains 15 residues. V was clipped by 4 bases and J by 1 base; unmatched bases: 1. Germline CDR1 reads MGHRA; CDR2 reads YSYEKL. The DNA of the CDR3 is TGCGCCAGCAGCCGAGCGGGGGGGTCCTACAATGAGCAGTTCTTC. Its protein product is CASSRAGGSYNEQFF.

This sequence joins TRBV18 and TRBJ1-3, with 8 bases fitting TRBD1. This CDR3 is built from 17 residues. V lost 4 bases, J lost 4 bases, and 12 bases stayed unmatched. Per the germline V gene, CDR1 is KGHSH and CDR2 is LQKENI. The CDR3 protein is CASSRLPGQDPGNTIYF. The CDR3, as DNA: TGTGCCAGCTCACGACTTCCGGGACAGGATCCCGGAAACACCATATATTTT.

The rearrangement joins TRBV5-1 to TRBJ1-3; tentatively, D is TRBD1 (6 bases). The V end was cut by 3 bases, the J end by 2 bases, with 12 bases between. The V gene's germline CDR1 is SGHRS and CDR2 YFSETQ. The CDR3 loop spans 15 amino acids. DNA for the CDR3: TGCGCCAGCAGCTCTGGACAGAAACCTGGAAACACCATATATTTT. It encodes CASSSGQKPGNTIYF.

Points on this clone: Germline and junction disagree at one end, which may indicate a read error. In DNA, the CDR3 is TGCAGCGTCGAAGGGCGGGACTATGGCTACACCTTC. It specifies CSVEGRDYGYTF. V and J are TRBV29-1 and TRBJ1-2; D is uncertain. The CDR3 totals 12 residues. Looked up from germline, CDR1 is SQVTM and CDR2 is ANQGSEA.

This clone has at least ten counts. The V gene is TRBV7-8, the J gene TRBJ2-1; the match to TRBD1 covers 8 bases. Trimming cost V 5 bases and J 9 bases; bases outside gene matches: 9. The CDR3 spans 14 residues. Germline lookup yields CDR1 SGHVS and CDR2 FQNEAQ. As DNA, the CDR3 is TGTGCCAGCAGCAGTTCCCAGGGGGCAGTTGAGCAGTTCTTC. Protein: CASSSSQGAVEQFF.

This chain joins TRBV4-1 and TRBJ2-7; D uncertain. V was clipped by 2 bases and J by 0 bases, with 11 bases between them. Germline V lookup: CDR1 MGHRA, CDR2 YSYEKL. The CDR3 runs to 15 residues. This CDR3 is CASSQIHYYSYEQYF. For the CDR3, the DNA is TGCGCCAGCAGCCAAATTCACTACTACTCCTACGAGCAGTACTTC.

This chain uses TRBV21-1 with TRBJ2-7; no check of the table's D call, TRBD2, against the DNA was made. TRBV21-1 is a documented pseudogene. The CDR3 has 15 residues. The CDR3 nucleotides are TGTGCCAGCACCCAAAAGGAGAGGGCTCCCAGGGAGCAGTACTTC. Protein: CASTQKERAPREQYF.

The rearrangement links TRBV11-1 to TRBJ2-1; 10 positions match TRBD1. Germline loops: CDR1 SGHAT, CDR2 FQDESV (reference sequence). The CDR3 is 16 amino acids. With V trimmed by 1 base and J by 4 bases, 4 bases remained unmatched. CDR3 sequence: CASSLGGTGEYNEQFF. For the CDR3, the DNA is TGTGCCAGCAGCTTAGGAGGGACAGGGGAATACAATGAGCAGTTCTTC.

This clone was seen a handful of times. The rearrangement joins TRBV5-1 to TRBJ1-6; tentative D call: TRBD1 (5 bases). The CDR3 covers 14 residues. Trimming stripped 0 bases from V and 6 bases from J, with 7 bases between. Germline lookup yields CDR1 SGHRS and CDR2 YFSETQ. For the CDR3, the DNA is TGCGCCAGCAGCTTGGCAGACAGTAATTCACCCCTCCACTTT. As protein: CASSLADSNSPLHF.

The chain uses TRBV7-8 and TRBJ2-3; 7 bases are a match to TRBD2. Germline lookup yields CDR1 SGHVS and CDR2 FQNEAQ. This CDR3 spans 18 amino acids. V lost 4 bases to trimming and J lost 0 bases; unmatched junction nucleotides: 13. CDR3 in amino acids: CASSWPQKRGTSTDTQYF. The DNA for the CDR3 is TGTGCCAGCAGCTGGCCCCAGAAGCGGGGAACTAGCACAGATACGCAGTATTTT.

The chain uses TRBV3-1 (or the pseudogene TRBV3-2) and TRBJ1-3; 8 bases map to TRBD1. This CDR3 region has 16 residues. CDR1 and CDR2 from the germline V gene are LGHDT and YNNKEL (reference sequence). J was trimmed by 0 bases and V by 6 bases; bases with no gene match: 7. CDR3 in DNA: TGTGCCAGCAGTCCCAGGGACAGGAACTCTGGAAACACCATATATTTT. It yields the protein CASSPRDRNSGNTIYF.

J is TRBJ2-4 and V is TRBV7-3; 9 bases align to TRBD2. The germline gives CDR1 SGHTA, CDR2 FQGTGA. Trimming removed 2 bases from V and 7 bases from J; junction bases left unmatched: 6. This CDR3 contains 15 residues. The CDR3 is CASSLASGTPNIQYF. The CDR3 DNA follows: TGTGCCAGCAGCTTAGCTAGCGGGACGCCCAACATTCAGTACTTC.

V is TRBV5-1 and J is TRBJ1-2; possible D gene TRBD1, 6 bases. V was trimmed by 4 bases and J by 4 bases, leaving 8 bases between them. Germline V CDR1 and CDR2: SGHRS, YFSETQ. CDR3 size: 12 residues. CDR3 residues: CASSPGVYGYTF. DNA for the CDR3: TGCGCCAGCAGCCCAGGGGTCTATGGCTACACCTTC. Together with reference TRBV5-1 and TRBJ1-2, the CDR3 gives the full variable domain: KAGVTQTPRYLIKTRGQQVTLSCSPISGHRSVSWYQQTPGQGLQFLFEYFSETQRNKGNFPGRFSGRQFSNSRSEMNVSTLELGDSALYLCASSPGVYGYTFGSGTRLTVV.

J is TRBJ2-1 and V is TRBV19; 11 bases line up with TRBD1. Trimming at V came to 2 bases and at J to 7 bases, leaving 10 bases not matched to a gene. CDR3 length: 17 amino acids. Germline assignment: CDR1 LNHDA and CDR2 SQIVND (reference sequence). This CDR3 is CASSISGGQGARNEQFF. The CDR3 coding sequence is TGTGCCAGTAGTATAAGTGGTGGACAGGGGGCGAGGAATGAGCAGTTCTTC. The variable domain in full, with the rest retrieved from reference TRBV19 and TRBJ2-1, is DGGITQSPKYLFRKEGQNVTLSCEQNLNHDAMYWYRQDPGQGLRLIYYSQIVNDFQKGDIAEGYSVSREKKESFPLTVTSAQKNPTAFYLCASSISGGQGARNEQFFGPGTRLTVL.

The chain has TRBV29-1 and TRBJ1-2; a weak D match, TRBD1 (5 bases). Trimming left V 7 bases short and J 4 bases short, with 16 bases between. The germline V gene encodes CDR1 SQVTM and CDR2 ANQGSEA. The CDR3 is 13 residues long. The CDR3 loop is CSALPGGAYGYTF. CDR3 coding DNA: TGCAGCGCTCTCCCGGGGGGAGCCTATGGCTACACCTTC.

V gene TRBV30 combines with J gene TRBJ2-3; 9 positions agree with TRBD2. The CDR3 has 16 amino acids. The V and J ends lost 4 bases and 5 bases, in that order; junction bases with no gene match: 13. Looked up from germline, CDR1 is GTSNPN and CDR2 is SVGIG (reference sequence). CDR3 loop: CAWNFRASGVLDTQYF. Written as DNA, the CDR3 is TGTGCCTGGAATTTCCGAGCTAGCGGGGTTTTAGATACGCAGTATTTT.

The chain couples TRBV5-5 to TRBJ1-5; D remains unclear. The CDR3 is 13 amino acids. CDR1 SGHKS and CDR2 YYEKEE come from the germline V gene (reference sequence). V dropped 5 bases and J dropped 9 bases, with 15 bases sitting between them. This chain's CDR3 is CASSWVSPGPQHF. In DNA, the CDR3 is TGTGCCAGCAGTTGGGTATCTCCGGGGCCCCAGCATTTT.